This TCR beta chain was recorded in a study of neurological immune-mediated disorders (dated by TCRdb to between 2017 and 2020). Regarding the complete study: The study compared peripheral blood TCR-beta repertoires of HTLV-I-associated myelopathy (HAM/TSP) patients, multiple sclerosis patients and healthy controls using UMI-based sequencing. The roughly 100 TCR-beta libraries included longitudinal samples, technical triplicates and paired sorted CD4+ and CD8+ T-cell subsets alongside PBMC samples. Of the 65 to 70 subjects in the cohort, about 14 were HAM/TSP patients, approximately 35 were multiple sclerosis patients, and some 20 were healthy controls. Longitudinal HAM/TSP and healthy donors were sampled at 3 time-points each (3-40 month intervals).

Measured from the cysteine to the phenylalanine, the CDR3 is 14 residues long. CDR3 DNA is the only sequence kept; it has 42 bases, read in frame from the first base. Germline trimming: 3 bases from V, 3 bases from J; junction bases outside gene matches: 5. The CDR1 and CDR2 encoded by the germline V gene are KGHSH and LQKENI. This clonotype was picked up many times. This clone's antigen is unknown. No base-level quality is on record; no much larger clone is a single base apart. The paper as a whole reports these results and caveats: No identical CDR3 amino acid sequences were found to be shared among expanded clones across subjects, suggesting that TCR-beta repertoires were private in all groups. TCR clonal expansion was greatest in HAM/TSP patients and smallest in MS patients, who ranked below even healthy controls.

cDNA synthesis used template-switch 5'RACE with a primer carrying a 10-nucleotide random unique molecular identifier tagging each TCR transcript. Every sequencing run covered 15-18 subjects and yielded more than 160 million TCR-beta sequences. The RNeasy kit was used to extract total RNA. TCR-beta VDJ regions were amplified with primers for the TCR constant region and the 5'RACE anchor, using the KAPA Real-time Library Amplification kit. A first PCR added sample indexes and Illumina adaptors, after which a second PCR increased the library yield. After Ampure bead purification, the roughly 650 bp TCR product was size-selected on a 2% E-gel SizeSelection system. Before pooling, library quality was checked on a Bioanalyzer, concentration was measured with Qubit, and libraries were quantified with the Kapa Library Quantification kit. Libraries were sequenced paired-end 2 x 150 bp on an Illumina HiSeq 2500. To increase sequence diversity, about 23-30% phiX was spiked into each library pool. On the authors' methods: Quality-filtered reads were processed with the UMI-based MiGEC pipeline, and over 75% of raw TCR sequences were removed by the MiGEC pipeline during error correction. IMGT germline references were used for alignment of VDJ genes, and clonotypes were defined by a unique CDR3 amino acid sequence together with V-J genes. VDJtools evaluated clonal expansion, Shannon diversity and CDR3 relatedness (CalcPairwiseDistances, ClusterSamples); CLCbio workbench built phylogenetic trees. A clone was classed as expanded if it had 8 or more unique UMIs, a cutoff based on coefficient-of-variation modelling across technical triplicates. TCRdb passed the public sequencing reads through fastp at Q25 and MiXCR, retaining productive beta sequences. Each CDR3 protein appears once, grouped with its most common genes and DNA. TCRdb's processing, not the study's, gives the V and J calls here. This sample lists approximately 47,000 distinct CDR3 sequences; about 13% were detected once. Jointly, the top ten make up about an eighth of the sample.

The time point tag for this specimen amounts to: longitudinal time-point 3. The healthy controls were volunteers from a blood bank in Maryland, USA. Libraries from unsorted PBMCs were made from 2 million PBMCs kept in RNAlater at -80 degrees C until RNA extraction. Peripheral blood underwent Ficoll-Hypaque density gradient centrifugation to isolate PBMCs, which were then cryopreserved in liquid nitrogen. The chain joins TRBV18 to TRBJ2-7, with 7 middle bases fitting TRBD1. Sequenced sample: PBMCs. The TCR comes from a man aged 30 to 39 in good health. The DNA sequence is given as TGTGCCAGCTCACCCCCAGGGGGAAGCTACGAGCAGTACTTC. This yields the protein CASSPPGGSYEQYF.